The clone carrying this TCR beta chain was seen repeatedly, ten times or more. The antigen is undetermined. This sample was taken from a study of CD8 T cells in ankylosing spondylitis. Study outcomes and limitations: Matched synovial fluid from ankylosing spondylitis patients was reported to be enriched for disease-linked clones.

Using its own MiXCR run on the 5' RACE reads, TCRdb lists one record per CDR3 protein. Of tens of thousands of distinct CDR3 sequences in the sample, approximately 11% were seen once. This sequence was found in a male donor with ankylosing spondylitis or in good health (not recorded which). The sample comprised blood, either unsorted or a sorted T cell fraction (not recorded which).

The CDR3 nucleotides read TGTGCCAGCAGTTTAGCGGTGAGTGAGCAGTTCTTC. Translating gives CASSLAVSEQFF. V usage is TRBV12-3 or TRBV12-4 and J usage is TRBJ2-1; the D is unclear. Between the trimmed V and J ends, which lost 0 bases and 9 bases, there was a span of 6 bases. The CDR3 length is 12 residues.